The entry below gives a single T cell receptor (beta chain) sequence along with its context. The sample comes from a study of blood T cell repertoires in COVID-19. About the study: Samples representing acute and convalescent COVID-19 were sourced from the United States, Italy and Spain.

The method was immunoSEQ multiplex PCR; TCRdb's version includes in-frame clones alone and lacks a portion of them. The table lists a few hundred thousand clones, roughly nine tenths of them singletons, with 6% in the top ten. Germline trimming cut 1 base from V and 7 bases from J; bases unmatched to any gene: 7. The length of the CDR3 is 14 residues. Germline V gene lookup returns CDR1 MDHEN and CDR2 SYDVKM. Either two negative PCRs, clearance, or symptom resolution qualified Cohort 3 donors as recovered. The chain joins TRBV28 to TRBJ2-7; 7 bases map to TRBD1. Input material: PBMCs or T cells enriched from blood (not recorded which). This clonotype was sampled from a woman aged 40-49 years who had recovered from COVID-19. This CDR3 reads CASSLSQGVGEQYF. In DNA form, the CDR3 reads TGTGCCAGCAGTTTATCGCAGGGGGTAGGGGAGCAGTACTTC. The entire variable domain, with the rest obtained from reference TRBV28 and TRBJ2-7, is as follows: DVKVTQSSRYLVKRTGEKVFLECVQDMDHENMFWYRQDPGLGLRLIYFSYDVKMKEKGDIPEGYSVSREKKERFSLILESASTNQTSMYLCASSLSQGVGEQYFGPGTRLTVT.